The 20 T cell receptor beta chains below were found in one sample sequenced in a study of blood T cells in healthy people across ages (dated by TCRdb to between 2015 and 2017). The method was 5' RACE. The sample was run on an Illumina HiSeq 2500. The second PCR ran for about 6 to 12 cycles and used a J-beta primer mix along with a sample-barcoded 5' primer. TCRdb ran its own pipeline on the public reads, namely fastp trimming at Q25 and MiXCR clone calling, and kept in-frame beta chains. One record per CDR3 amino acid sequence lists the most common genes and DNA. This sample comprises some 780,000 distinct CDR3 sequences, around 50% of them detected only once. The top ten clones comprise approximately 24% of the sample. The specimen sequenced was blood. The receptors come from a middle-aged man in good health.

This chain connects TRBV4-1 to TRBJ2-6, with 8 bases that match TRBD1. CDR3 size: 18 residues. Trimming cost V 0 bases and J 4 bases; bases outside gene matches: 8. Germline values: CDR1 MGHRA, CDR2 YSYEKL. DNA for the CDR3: TGCGCCAGCAGCCAAGATCCAGGACAGGGTCACGGGGCCAACGTCCTGACTTTC. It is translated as CASSQDPGQGHGANVLTF.

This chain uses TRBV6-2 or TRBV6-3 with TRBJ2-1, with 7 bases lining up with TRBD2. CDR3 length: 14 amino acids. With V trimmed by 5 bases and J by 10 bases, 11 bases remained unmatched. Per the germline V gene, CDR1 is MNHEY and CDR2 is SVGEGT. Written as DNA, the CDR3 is TGTGCCAGCAGTGGCCAGCGGGAAGGGAACGAGCAGTTCTTC. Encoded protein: CASSGQREGNEQFF.

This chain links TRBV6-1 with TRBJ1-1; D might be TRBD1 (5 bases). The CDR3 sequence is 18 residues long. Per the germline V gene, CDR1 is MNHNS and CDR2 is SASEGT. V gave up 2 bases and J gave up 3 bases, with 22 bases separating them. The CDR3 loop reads CASSESRGTYIMDTEAFF. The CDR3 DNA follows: TGTGCCAGCAGTGAAAGCAGAGGGACCTATATAATGGACACTGAAGCTTTCTTT.

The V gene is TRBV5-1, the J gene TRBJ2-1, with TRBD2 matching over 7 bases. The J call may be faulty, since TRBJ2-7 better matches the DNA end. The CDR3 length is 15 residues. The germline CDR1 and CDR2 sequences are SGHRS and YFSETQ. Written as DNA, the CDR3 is TGCGCCAGCCAAGAAGCGGGAAACTCCTACAATGAGCAGTACTTC. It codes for CASQEAGNSYNEQYF.

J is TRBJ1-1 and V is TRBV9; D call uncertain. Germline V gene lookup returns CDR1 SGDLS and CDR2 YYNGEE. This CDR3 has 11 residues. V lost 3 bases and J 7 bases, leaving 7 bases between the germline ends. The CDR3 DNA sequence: TGTGCCAGCAGCGCCGGGGTTGAAGCTTTCTTT. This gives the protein CASSAGVEAFF. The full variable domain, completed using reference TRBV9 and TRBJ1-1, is DSGVTQTPKHLITATGQRVTLRCSPRSGDLSVYWYQQSLDQGLQFLIQYYNGEERAKGNILERFSAQQFPDLHSELNLSSLELGDSALYFCASSAGVEAFFGQGTRLTVV.

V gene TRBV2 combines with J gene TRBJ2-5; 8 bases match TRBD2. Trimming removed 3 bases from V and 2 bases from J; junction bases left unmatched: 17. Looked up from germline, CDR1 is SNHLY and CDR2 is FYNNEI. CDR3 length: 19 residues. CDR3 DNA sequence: TGTGCCAGCAGTGAGCCGGGGGGGCCGGCGGGGGATGCTCAAGAGACCCAGTACTTC. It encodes CASSEPGGPAGDAQETQYF.

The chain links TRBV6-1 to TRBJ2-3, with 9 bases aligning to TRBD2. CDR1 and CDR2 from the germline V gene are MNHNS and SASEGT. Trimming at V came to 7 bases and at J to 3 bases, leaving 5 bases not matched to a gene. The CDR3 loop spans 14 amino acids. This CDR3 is CASNRLAETDTQYF. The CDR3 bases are TGTGCCAGCAACCGACTAGCGGAAACAGATACGCAGTATTTT.

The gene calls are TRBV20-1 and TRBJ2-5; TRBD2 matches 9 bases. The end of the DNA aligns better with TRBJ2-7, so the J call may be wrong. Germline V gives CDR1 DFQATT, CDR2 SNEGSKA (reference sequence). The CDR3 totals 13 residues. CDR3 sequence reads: CSALAGQYNEQYF. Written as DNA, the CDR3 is TGCAGTGCTCTAGCGGGACAATACAACGAGCAGTACTTC.

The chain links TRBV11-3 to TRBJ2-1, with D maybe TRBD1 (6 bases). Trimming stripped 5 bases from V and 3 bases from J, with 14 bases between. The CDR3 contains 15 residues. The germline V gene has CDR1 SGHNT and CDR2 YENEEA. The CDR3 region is CASSRASRGYNEQFF. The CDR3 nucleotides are TGTGCCAGCAGCCGCGCGTCCAGGGGCTACAATGAGCAGTTCTTC.

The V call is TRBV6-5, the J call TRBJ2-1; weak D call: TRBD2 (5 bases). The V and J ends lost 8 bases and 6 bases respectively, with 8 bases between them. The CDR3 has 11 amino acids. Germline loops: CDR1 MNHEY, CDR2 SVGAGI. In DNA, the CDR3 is TGTGCCAGCGTCGGACTCAATGAGCAGTTCTTC. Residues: CASVGLNEQFF.

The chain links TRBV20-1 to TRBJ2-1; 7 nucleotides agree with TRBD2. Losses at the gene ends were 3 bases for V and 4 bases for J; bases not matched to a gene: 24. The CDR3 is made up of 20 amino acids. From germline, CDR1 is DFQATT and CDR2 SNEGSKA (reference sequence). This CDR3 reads CSARRAWEGVATHLYNEQFF. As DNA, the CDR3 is TGCAGTGCTAGGAGAGCTTGGGAGGGAGTCGCTACCCACTTGTACAATGAGCAGTTCTTC.

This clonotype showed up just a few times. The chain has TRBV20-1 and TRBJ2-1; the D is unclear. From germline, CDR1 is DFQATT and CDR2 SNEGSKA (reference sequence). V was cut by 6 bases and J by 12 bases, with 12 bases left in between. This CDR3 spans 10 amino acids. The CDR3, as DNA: TGCAGTGCCCACTCCTCCTGGCAGTTCTTC. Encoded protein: CSAHSSWQFF.

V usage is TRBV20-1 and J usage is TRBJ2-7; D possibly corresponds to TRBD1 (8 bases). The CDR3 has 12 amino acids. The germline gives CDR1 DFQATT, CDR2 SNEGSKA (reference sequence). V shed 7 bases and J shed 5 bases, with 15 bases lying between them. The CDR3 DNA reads TGCAGTGTCGACAGGGGAGGGGACGAGCAGTACTTC. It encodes CSVDRGGDEQYF.

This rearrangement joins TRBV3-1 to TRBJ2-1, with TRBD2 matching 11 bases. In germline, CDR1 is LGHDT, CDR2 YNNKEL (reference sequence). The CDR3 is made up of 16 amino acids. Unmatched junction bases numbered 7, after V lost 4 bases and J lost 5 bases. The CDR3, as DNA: TGTGCCAGCAGCCCACGGGGACTAGCGGTAAACAATGAGCAGTTCTTC. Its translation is CASSPRGLAVNNEQFF.

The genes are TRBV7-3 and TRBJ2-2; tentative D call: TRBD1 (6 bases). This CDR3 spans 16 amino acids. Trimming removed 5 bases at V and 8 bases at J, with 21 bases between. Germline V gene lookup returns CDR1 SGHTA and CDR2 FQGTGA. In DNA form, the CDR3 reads TGTGCCAGCAGCGTCTCCCGGGACACCGAACCGGGGGAGCTGTTTTTT. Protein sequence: CASSVSRDTEPGELFF. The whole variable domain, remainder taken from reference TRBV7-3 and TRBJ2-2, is GAGVSQTPSNKVTEKGKYVELRCDPISGHTALYWYRQSLGQGPEFLIYFQGTGAADDSGLPNDRFFAVRPEGSVSTLKIQRTERGDSAVYLCASSVSRDTEPGELFFGEGSRLTVL.

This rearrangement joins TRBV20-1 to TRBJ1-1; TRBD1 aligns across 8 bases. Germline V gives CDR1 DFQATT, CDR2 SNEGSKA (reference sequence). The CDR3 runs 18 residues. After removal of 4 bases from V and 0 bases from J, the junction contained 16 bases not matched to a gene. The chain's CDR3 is CSATKPGQGSAMNTEAFF. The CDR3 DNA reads TGCAGTGCTACCAAGCCCGGACAGGGATCCGCAATGAACACTGAAGCTTTCTTT.

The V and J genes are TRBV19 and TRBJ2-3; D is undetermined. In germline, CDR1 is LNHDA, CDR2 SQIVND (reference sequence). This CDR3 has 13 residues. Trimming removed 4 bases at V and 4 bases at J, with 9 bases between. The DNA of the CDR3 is TGTGCCAGTAGTAGGTATAATTCAGATACGCAGTATTTT. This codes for CASSRYNSDTQYF.

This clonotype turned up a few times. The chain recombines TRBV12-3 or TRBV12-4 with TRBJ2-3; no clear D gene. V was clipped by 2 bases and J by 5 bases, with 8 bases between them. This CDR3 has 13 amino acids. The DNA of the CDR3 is TGTGCCAGCAGTTTATCAACTGTAGATACGCAGTATTTT. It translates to CASSLSTVDTQYF.

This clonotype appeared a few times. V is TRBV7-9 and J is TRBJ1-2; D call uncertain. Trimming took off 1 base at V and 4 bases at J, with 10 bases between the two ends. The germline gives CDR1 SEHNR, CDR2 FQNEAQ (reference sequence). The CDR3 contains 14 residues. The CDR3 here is CASSLGGISYGYTF. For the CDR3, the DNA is TGTGCCAGCAGCTTAGGGGGAATCTCCTATGGCTACACCTTC.

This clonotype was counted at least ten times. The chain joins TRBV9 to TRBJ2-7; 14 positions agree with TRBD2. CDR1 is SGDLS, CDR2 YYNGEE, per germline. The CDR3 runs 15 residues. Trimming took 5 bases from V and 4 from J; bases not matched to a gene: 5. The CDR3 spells CASSEGTSGSYEQYF. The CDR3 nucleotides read TGTGCCAGCAGTGAAGGGACTAGCGGGAGTTACGAGCAGTACTTC.